The T cell receptor beta chain described here comes from a study of CD8+ T cells in alopecia areata. RNA extraction and reverse transcription yielded cDNA as sequencing template. TCRdb keeps only in-frame clones here, not all; method: immunoSEQ multiplex PCR. The sample consists of 90,000 to 150,000 clones, 53% of them appearing once. Sample treatment: oral pan-JAK inhibitor, 5-10 mg twice daily. The CDR3 totals 16 residues. Looked up from germline, CDR1 is MNHNY and CDR2 is SVGAGI (reference sequence). V was clipped by 6 bases and J by 5 bases; unmatched bases: 13. The material was CD4+ T cells sorted from blood, obtained at week 4, from a patient treated with tofacitinib. The chain is built from TRBV6-6 and TRBJ2-1, with 7 bases matching TRBD2. The receptor was isolated from a human donor with alopecia areata. The chain's CDR3 is CASRESAAGRNNEQFF. The CDR3 DNA reads as TGTGCCAGCAGGGAATCGGCAGCGGGGAGGAACAATGAGCAGTTCTTC.